The 6 T cell receptor beta chains given below trace back to one sample, sequenced in a study of cytomegalovirus exposure and HLA in healthy donors. With 60 Vbeta and 13 Jbeta primers, the PCR was carried out. The method was immunoSEQ multiplex PCR; TCRdb's version includes in-frame clones alone and lacks a portion of them. Among tens of thousands of clones, about 72% were seen once, and the ten largest hold 2.1%. The sample comprised PBMCs. These receptors were taken from a young man in good health and CMV-seronegative.

This clone was detected many times. This chain joins TRBV12-5 and TRBJ2-3; D is possibly TRBD2 (6 bases). CDR3 size: 15 residues. The V end lost 6 bases, the J end lost 1 base, and 14 bases lay between the germline ends. Looked up from germline, CDR1 is LGHNT and CDR2 is FRNRAP. The CDR3 sequence is CASGGGLSGTDTQYF. The DNA for the CDR3 is TGTGCTAGTGGGGGGGGATTATCTGGCACAGATACGCAGTATTTT.

The chain uses TRBV7-6 and TRBJ2-3; 8 bases are shared with TRBD2. The CDR3 has 17 residues. CDR1 is SGHVS, CDR2 FNYEAQ, per germline. V shed 4 bases, J shed 1 base, and the junction held 10 bases outside the gene matches. The CDR3 DNA is TGTGCCAGCAGCTCCGACCAAGCGGGGGCCCGCACAGATACGCAGTATTTT. This gives the protein CASSSDQAGARTDTQYF.

This rearrangement joins TRBV27 to TRBJ1-5; TRBD1 agrees at 10 bases. This CDR3 comprises 16 residues. CDR1 and CDR2 from the germline V gene are MNHEY and SMNVEV (reference sequence). V was pared by 6 bases and J by 5 bases, with 10 bases of the junction left unmatched. The CDR3 loop is CASRTSGTGADQPQHF. CDR3 nucleotides: TGTGCCAGCAGAACCTCCGGGACAGGGGCGGATCAGCCCCAGCATTTT.

The CDR3 protein is CASSPEGGAGNTIYF. The CDR3 bases are TGCGCCAGCAGCCCCGAAGGGGGGGCTGGAAACACCATATATTTT. The genes are TRBV4-1 and TRBJ1-3; TRBD1 might be the D (6 bases). With 4 bases removed from V and 2 bases from J, the gap between germline ends came to 12 bases. The length of the CDR3 is 15 residues. The germline V gene encodes CDR1 MGHRA and CDR2 YSYEKL.

This clone was counted between two and nine times. V and J are TRBV2 and TRBJ1-1, with D hard to call. This CDR3 contains 14 residues. CDR1 is SNHLY, CDR2 FYNNEI, per germline. V gave up 7 bases and J gave up 1 base, with 13 bases separating them. The DNA for the CDR3 is TGTGCCAGCACTACTTTCGCGGGGAACACTGAAGCTTTCTTT. Amino acid sequence: CASTTFAGNTEAFF.

The V and J genes are TRBV7-2 and TRBJ1-6, with 7 bases aligning to TRBD1. J gave up 10 bases and V 2 bases, and 5 bases lay outside the gene matches. The CDR3 extends over 14 amino acids. Germline V gene lookup returns CDR1 SGHTA and CDR2 FQGNSA. In DNA form, the CDR3 reads TGTGCCAGCAGCTTAACCCAGGGGGGCTCACCCCTCCACTTT. This encodes CASSLTQGGSPLHF.